The clone carrying this T cell receptor (beta chain) occurred once. This specimen comes from a study of blood T cell repertoires in COVID-19. Overall study context: Samples of COVID-19 (acute and convalescent) were obtained from the United States, Italy and Spain. In each case, the material was cDNA or gDNA derived from T cells, B-cell-depleted T cells, or PBMCs.

CDR1 is ENHRY and CDR2 is SYGVKD in the germline V gene. With 3 bases removed from V and 5 bases from J, the gap between germline ends came to 10 bases. CDR3 length equals 13 residues. Method: immunoSEQ multiplex PCR; TCRdb's copy keeps in-frame clones and lacks some. The sample contains around 65,000 clones, roughly 86% of which appear only once. The receptor comes from a human donor in a cohort sampled during active COVID-19. The chain recombines TRBV10-3 with TRBJ1-2, with D tentatively TRBD1 (5 bases). Sequencing input: peripheral blood. CDR3 coding DNA: TGTGCCATCAGTGAAAAGCCAGGGTATGGCTACACCTTC. This translates into CAISEKPGYGYTF.